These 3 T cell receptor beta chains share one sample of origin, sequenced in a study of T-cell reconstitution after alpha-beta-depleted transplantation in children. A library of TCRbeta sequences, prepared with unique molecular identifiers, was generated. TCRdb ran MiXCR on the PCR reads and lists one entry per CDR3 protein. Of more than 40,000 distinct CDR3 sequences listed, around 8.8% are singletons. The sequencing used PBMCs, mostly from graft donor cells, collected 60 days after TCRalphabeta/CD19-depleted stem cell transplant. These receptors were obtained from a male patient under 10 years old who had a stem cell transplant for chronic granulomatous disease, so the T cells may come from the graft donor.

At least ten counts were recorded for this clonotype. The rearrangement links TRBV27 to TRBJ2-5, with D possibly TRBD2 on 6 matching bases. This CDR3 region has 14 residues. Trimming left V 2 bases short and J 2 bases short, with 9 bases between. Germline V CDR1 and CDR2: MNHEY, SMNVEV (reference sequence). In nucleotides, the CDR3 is TGTGCCAGCAGTTTAGTTCGGGGGCAAGAGACCCAGTACTTC. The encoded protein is CASSLVRGQETQYF.

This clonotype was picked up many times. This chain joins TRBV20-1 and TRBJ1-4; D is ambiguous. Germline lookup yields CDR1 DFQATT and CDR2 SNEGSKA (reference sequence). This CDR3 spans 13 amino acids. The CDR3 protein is CSLRLSTNEKLFF. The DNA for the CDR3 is TGCAGCTTGAGGCTTTCGACTAATGAAAAACTGTTTTTT.

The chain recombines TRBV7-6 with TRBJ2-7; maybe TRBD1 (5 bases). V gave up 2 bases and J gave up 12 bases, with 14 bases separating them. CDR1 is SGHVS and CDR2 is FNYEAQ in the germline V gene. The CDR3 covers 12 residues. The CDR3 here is CASSLKGQAAYF. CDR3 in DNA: TGTGCCAGCAGCTTAAAGGGGCAGGCGGCGTACTTC.